This T cell receptor (beta chain) stems from a study of blood T cell repertoires in COVID-19. This CDR3 contains 18 residues. The germline gives CDR1 SGHRS, CDR2 YFSETQ. The V and J ends lost 7 bases and 0 bases, in that order; junction bases with no gene match: 12. Seattle researchers signed up patients amid active infection and tracked them longitudinally. Original data processing: Counts of nucleated cells, estimated from reference gene primer amplification, were obtained. Clones were read by immunoSEQ multiplex PCR, and TCRdb kept only the in-frame ones, dropping some. V and J calls and clone size are as listed in that table; D and trimming were resolved from the DNA. The table has about 250,000 clones, about 80% seen once.

Input material: peripheral blood. This chain connects TRBV5-1 to TRBJ2-7; 14 bases match TRBD2. The clonotype was recovered from a person between 65 and 80 years old with COVID-19, enrolled during active disease. CDR3 sequence reads: CASFGLAGGPKSSYEQYF. CDR3 DNA: TGCGCCAGCTTTGGACTAGCGGGAGGACCAAAAAGCTCCTACGAGCAGTACTTC.